This entry features one T cell receptor (beta chain) sequence. Its specificity is not known. The data derive from a study of vaccination and CD4 T cells after COVID-19. Looking at the study overall: Stimulation used overlapping spike peptides from SARS-CoV-2, HCoV-NL63, HCoV-OC43 and HCoV-229E.

Treatment noted: roughly ten-day PBMC culture with coronavirus spike peptide pools or control peptides (ViraFEST assay). CD4+ T cells that had been cultured provided DNA sequenced with the Oncomine TCR Beta short-read assay. After culture, CD4+ T cells served as the source for genomic DNA extraction. TCRdb analysed the PCR reads with MiXCR anew, one entry per CDR3 protein. This table has approximately 20,000 distinct CDR3 sequences, roughly 55% appearing once. The CDR3 has 14 residues. Trimming stripped 3 bases from V and 5 bases from J, with 16 bases between. Germline CDR1 reads DFQATT; CDR2 reads SNEGSKA (reference sequence).

The source of this sequence is a human donor who had recovered from COVID-19. V is TRBV20-1 and J is TRBJ2-5; perhaps TRBD2 as D (7 bases). Sequencing was performed on CD4+ T cells from blood, cultured in vitro, taken before SARS-CoV-2 vaccination. The DNA of the CDR3 is TGCAGTGCTAGCTCAGCGGGAAGGGGGGAGACCCAGTACTTC. It encodes CSASSAGRGETQYF.